This T cell receptor (beta chain) was captured by sequencing in a study of blood T cell repertoires in COVID-19. Study summary: Samples representing acute and convalescent COVID-19 were sourced from the United States, Italy and Spain. PBMCs, B-cell-depleted T cells, or T cells provided the cDNA or gDNA that made up the material.

TCRdb keeps only in-frame clones here, not all; method: immunoSEQ multiplex PCR. The data contain 140,000 to 150,000 clones, under 90% of them singletons. The J segment lost 2 bases and the V segment lost 4 bases, leaving 6 bases of the junction unmatched. The CDR3 sequence is 16 residues long. Germline CDR1 and CDR2: MNHNS and SASEGT. The clonotype comes from a human donor in a cohort sampled during active COVID-19. The V and J genes are TRBV6-1 and TRBJ2-7; 12 nucleotides line up with TRBD2. The source material was peripheral blood. CDR3 sequence: CASSVGLAGNTYEQYF. The CDR3 DNA is TGTGCCAGCAGTGTGGGACTAGCGGGCAACACCTACGAGCAGTACTTC.